The rows below give T cell receptor beta chains drawn from one sample of a study of control samples from healthy donors and cancer patients. Only in-frame clones appear in the TCRdb table, and some are missing; sequencing was by immunoSEQ multiplex PCR. The top ten hold about 13% of the sample, which has under 65,000 clones, roughly 86% seen once. The sample taken for sequencing was PBMCs. Source of these receptors: a woman in her fifties or sixties with lung cancer. The CDR3 runs from the conserved cysteine through the conserved F or W. Each record gives: clone size, D gene, V gene, J gene, CDR3 protein, CDR3 DNA. The D gene is left open where the match is weak. Clone size is not always given. Where it is, it says once, few, many or a class for expanded clones.

.,.,TRBV6-5,TRBJ1-1,CASSYVQGYTEAFF,TGTGCCAGCAGTTACGTTCAGGGGTACACTGAAGCTTTCTTT
.,.,TRBV2,TRBJ2-2,CASSWGGATGELFF,TGTGCCAGCAGTTGGGGGGGGGCCACCGGGGAGCTGTTTTTT
.,.,TRBV10-1,TRBJ1-1,CASSGGARTEAFF,TGCGCCAGCAGTGGGGGGGCGAGGACTGAAGCTTTCTTT
.,.,TRBV3-1/TRBV3-2,TRBJ1-1,CASSQVPGSNTEAFF,TGTGCCAGCAGCCAAGTTCCGGGATCGAACACTGAAGCTTTCTTT
.,.,TRBV21-1,TRBJ2-1,CASNPEGTSPGNNEQFF,TGTGCCAGCAACCCCGAGGGAACCTCCCCTGGCAACAATGAGCAGTTCTTC
.,.,TRBV5-4,TRBJ2-7,CASSFQGSVYEQYF,TGTGCCAGCAGCTTCCAGGGGTCAGTCTACGAGCAGTACTTC
medium-sized,.,TRBV10-3,TRBJ1-4,CAISFSGSNEKLFF,TGTGCCATCAGTTTTTCAGGGAGTAATGAAAAACTGTTTTTT
.,TRBD1,TRBV5-5,TRBJ1-2,CASSQRGTGGLPNYGYTF,TGTGCCAGCAGCCAACGGGGGACAGGGGGCCTTCCTAACTATGGCTACACCTTC
once,.,TRBV5-1,TRBJ1-2,CASSASGAYGYTF,TGCGCCAGCAGCGCTTCGGGTGCCTATGGCTACACCTTC
.,.,TRBV23-1,TRBJ1-1,CASSQEGVSNTEAFF,TGCGCCAGCAGTCAAGAGGGGGTGTCGAACACTGAAGCTTTCTTT
.,.,TRBV19,TRBJ1-2,CASSIAGVNYGYTF,TGTGCCAGTAGTATAGCTGGGGTTAACTATGGCTACACCTTC
.,.,TRBV19,TRBJ1-1,CASQFGLQGNTEAFF,TGTGCCAGTCAATTCGGTTTACAGGGGAACACTGAAGCTTTCTTT
.,TRBD1,TRBV30,TRBJ2-2,CAWSGTGRPGELFF,TGTGCCTGGAGCGGGACAGGGAGACCCGGGGAGCTGTTTTTT
.,TRBD2,TRBV7-8,TRBJ2-1,CASSLRAGGPAEQFF,TGTGCCAGCAGCTTACGAGCGGGAGGGCCGGCTGAGCAGTTCTTC
.,TRBD2,TRBV19,TRBJ2-2,CASSRLAGVSGELFF,TGTGCCAGTAGTAGACTAGCGGGAGTCTCCGGGGAGCTGTTTTTT
.,.,TRBV12-3/TRBV12-4,TRBJ1-4,CASSLKEKLFF,TGTGCCAGCAGTTTAAAGGAAAAACTGTTTTTT
.,.,TRBV2,TRBJ2-5,CASSVQGGGETQYF,TGTGCCAGCAGTGTTCAGGGGGGCGGAGAGACCCAGTACTTC
.,.,TRBV6-1,TRBJ2-3,CASSVYRDSGYFTDTQYF,TGTGCCAGCAGTGTATACCGGGACAGCGGGTATTTTACAGATACGCAGTATTTT
.,TRBD2,TRBV20-1,TRBJ2-7,CSASILAGVGEQYF,TGCAGTGCTAGTATCCTAGCGGGAGTGGGTGAGCAGTACTTC
.,.,TRBV7-3,TRBJ2-1,CASSLEAGEQFF,TGTGCCAGCAGCTTGGAGGCGGGTGAGCAGTTCTTC
few,.,TRBV11-3,TRBJ1-5,CASSVAGGQVDSVLNQPQHF,TGTGCCAGCAGCGTCGCCGGAGGGCAGGTAGATTCCGTGCTAAATCAGCCCCAGCATTTT
.,.,TRBV9,TRBJ2-5,CASSADATKETQYF,TGTGCCAGCAGCGCCGACGCTACCAAAGAGACCCAGTACTTC
once,.,TRBV6-5,TRBJ1-2,CASSSNYGYTF,TGTGCCAGCAGTTCCAACTATGGCTACACCTTC
.,.,TRBV6-6,TRBJ1-6,CASTPGNSPLHF,TGTGCCAGCACCCCCGGGAATTCACCCCTCCACTTT
.,TRBD1,TRBV5-6,TRBJ2-1,CASSLAGTGRREQFF,TGTGCCAGCTCCTTGGCGGGGACAGGGAGGCGTGAGCAGTTCTTC
.,TRBD1,TRBV28,TRBJ1-2,CASSRFDRAGGYTF,TGTGCCAGCAGTCGATTCGACAGGGCTGGTGGCTACACCTTC
.,.,TRBV25-1,TRBJ2-7,CASSDSTERYEQYF,TGTGCCAGCAGTGACAGCACTGAGCGTTACGAGCAGTACTTC
.,TRBD2,TRBV7-2,TRBJ2-3,CASSSGLAGVSDTQYF,TGTGCCAGCAGTTCCGGACTAGCGGGAGTCTCTGATACGCAGTATTTT
few,.,TRBV2,TRBJ1-1,CASREDTEAFF,TGTGCCAGCAGGGAGGACACCGAAGCTTTCTTT
.,.,TRBV7-8,TRBJ2-7,CASSPAYEQYF,TGTGCCAGCAGCCCTGCCTACGAGCAGTACTTC
once,.,TRBV28,TRBJ2-7,CASSRVPLSYEQYF,TGTGCCAGCTCGAGGGTACCCCTTTCCTACGAGCAGTACTTC
.,.,TRBV13,TRBJ1-1,CASSSPRGAEAFF,TGTGCCAGCAGCTCCCCCAGGGGAGCTGAAGCTTTCTTT
.,TRBD1,TRBV19,TRBJ1-2,CASSLQGAIGYTF,TGTGCCAGTAGCCTACAGGGGGCTATAGGCTACACCTTC
.,TRBD2,TRBV28,TRBJ2-3,CASSSTSGGISDTQYF,TGTGCCAGCAGTTCGACTAGCGGGGGTATATCGGATACGCAGTATTTT
.,TRBD1,TRBV7-2,TRBJ2-5,CASSLARAGGNQGTQYF,TGTGCCAGCAGCTTAGCGCGGGCAGGGGGAAATCAGGGGACCCAGTACTTC
.,.,TRBV9,TRBJ2-1,CASSSRGGSSYNEQFF,TGTGCCAGCAGCTCCAGAGGGGGTAGCTCCTACAATGAGCAGTTCTTC
.,.,TRBV6-5,TRBJ2-2,CASSYRGTGELFF,TGTGCCAGCAGTTACAGGGGAACCGGGGAGCTGTTTTTT
.,.,TRBV6-1,TRBJ2-7,CASSEEGALTEQYF,TGTGCCAGCAGTGAGGAGGGGGCCCTAACGGAGCAGTACTTC
.,.,TRBV4-1,TRBJ1-5,CASSQVVGNQPQHF,TGCGCCAGCAGCCAAGTAGTTGGCAATCAGCCCCAGCATTTT
.,TRBD2,TRBV24-1,TRBJ2-1,CATSDTLAGDVNEQFF,TGTGCCACCAGTGATACACTAGCGGGAGATGTGAATGAGCAGTTCTTC
.,.,TRBV5-1,TRBJ2-7,CASHGQGTSYEQYF,TGCGCCAGCCACGGGCAGGGTACGTCCTACGAGCAGTACTTC
.,.,TRBV19,TRBJ2-5,CASSIEGVPGTQYF,TGTGCCAGTAGTATAGAAGGCGTCCCGGGGACCCAGTACTTC
.,.,TRBV28,TRBJ1-2,CASSWPANYGYTF,TGTGCCAGCAGTTGGCCGGCAAACTATGGCTACACCTTC
.,.,TRBV28,TRBJ1-6,CASSLFDSPNSPLHF,TGTGCCAGCAGTTTATTTGACAGCCCCAATTCACCCCTCCACTTT
.,.,TRBV18,TRBJ1-2,CASSPDLDSNYGYTF,TGTGCCAGCTCACCCGACCTCGACAGTAATTATGGCTACACCTTC
.,.,TRBV11-2,TRBJ2-5,CASRGGGETQYF,TGTGCCAGCAGGGGTGGCGGGGAGACCCAGTACTTC
once,.,TRBV7-8,TRBJ2-1,CASSLGQTPNNEQFF,TGTGCCAGCAGCTTAGGACAGACTCCAAACAATGAGCAGTTCTTC
.,TRBD2,TRBV11-2,TRBJ2-2,CASSPGVGTRASTGELFF,TGTGCCAGCAGCCCTGGGGTGGGGACTAGAGCCTCCACCGGGGAGCTGTTTTTT
.,TRBD2,TRBV5-1,TRBJ2-7,CASSLGIAGYEQYF,TGCGCCAGCAGCTTGGGAATAGCGGGGTACGAGCAGTACTTC
few,.,TRBV2,TRBJ1-5,CASKTEFQPQHF,TGTGCCAGCAAAACCGAGTTTCAGCCCCAGCATTTT
.,.,TRBV5-4,TRBJ1-5,CAYRDSNQPQHF,TGTGCCTACAGGGATAGCAATCAGCCCCAGCATTTT
.,.,TRBV18,TRBJ1-2,CASSPGGGSENYGYTF,TGTGCCAGCTCACCAGGAGGCGGATCCGAAAACTATGGCTACACCTTC
.,.,TRBV19,TRBJ1-2,CASSIGAYYGYTF,TGTGCCAGTAGTATTGGGGCCTACTATGGCTACACCTTC
once,.,TRBV6-5,TRBJ2-6,CASAMSSGANVLTF,TGTGCCAGCGCTATGAGCTCTGGGGCCAACGTCCTGACTTTC
.,.,TRBV19,TRBJ1-5,CASINDNYSNQPQHF,TGTGCCAGTATTAACGACAATTATAGCAATCAGCCCCAGCATTTT
.,.,TRBV20-1,TRBJ2-7,CSAGRRNEQYF,TGCAGTGCGGGAAGAAGGAACGAGCAGTACTTC
.,.,TRBV18,TRBJ1-3,CASSPTGYAGNTIYF,TGTGCCAGCTCACCAACAGGGTATGCCGGAAACACCATATATTTT
.,.,TRBV2,TRBJ1-2,CASSEGPDYGYTF,TGTGCCAGCAGTGAAGGACCTGACTATGGCTACACCTTC
.,.,TRBV18,TRBJ2-3,CASSPVASSTDTQYF,TGTGCCAGCTCACCAGTCGCCAGCAGCACAGATACGCAGTATTTT